Reported below is one T cell receptor (beta chain). Its antigen is currently unknown. This PCR relied on a set of 60 Vbeta primers and 13 Jbeta primers. Some clones are missing from TCRdb's copy, which holds only in-frame ones; the method was immunoSEQ multiplex PCR. The sample contains around 92,000 clones, more than 75% of which appear only once. The data are from a study of cytomegalovirus exposure and HLA in healthy donors. Turning to the study itself: Inside one of the first data releases sat 80 million to 95 million unique TCRs taken from HLA-typed donors.

Study-level results: Rare sequences made up most TCRs, while some public TCRs were found in many donors.

The CDR3 sequence is 15 residues long. V lost 1 base to trimming and J lost 9 bases; unmatched junction nucleotides: 7. Germline CDR1 LGHNA, CDR2 YNFKEQ. The donors gave bone marrow, and they were healthy. The sequencing sample was made of PBMCs. The clonotype originates from a human donor in good health. This sequence joins TRBV4-2 and TRBJ2-1, with TRBD2 matching over 9 bases. As DNA, the CDR3 is TGTGCCAGCAGCCAAGGTCTAGCGGGGTTAGGTGAGCAGTTCTTC. The encoded protein is CASSQGLAGLGEQFF.